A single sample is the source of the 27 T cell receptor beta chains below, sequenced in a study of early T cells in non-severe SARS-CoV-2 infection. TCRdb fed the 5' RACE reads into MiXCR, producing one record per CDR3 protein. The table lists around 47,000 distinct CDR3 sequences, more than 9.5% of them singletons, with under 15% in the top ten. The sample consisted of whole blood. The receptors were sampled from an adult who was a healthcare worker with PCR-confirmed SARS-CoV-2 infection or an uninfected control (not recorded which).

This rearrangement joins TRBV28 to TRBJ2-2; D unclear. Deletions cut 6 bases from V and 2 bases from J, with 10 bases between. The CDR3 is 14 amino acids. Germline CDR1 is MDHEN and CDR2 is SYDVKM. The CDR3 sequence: CASSAIRNTGELFF. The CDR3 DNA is TGTGCCAGCAGCGCCATCAGAAACACCGGGGAGCTGTTTTTT.

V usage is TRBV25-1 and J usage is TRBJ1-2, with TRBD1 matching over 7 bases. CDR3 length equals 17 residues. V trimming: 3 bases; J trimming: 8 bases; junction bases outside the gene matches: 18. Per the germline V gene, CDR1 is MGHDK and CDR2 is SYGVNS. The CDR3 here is CASSDGGRGGGKRGYTF. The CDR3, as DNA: TGTGCCAGCAGTGATGGCGGAAGGGGAGGGGGCAAGAGGGGCTACACCTTC.

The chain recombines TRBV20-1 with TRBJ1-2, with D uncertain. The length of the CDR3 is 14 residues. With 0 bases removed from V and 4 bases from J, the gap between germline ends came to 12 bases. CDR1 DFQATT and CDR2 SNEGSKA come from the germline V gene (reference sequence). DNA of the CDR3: TGCAGTGCTAGAGACGACACCCCCGCCTATGGCTACACCTTC. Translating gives CSARDDTPAYGYTF.

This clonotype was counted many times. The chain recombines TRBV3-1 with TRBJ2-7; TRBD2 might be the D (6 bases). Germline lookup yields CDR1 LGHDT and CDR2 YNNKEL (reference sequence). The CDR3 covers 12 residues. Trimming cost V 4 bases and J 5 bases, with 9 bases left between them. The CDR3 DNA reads TGTGCCAGCAGCCTGGGACTCGACGAGCAGTACTTC. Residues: CASSLGLDEQYF.

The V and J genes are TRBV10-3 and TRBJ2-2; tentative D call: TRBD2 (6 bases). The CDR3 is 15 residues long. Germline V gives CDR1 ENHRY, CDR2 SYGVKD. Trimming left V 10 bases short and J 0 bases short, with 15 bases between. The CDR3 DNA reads TGTGCCACCGATATCGGGGGAGCGAACACCGGGGAGCTGTTTTTT. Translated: CATDIGGANTGELFF.

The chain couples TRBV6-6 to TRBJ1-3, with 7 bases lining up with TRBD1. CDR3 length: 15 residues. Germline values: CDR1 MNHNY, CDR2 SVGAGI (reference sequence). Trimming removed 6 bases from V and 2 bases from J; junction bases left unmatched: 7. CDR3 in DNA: TGTGCCAGCAGGACAGGGCGACCCGCTGGAAACACCATATATTTT. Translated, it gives CASRTGRPAGNTIYF.

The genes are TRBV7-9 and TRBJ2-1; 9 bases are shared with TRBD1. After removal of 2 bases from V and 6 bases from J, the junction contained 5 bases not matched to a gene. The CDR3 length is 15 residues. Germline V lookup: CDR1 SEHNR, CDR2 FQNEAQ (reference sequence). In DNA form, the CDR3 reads TGTGCCAGCAGCTTAAGCTGGACAGGGGCCAATGAGCAGTTCTTC. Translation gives CASSLSWTGANEQFF.

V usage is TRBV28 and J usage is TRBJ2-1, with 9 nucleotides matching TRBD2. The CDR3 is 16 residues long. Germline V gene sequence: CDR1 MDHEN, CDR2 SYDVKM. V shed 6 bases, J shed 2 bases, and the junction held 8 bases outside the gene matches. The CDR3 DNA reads TGTGCCAGCAGATTTCTTGCGGGAGGGCCCTACAATGAGCAGTTCTTC. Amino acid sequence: CASRFLAGGPYNEQFF.

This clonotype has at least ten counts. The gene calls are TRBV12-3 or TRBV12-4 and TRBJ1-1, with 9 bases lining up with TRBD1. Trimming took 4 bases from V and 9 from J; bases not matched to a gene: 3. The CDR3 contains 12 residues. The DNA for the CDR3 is TGTGCCAGCAGTTCGGGGACAGGGAAAGCTTTCTTT. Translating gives CASSSGTGKAFF.

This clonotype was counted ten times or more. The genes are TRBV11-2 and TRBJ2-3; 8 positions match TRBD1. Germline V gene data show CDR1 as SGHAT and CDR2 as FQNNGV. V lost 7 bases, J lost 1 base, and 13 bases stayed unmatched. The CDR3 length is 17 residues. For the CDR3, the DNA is TGTGCCAGCAACCCGGGACAGGCTTCATTCGGCACAGATACGCAGTATTTT. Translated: CASNPGQASFGTDTQYF.

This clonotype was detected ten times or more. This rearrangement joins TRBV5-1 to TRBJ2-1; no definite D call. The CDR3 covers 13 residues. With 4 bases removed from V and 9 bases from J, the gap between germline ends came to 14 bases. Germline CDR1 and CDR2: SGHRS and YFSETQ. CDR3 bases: TGCGCCAGCAGCCACGGGCCCGGTGTTGAGCAGTTCTTC. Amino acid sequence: CASSHGPGVEQFF.

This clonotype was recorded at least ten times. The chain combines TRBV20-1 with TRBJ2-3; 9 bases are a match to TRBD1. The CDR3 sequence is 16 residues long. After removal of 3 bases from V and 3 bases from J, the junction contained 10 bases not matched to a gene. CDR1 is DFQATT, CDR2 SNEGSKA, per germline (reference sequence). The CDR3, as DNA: TGCAGTGCTAGGGGACAGGGAGCGGGCGAAACAGATACGCAGTATTTT. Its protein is CSARGQGAGETDTQYF.

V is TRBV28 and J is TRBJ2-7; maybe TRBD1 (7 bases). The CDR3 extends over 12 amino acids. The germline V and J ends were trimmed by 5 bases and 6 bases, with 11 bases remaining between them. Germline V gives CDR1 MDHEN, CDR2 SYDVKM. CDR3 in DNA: TGTGCCAGCAGTCAGGGGGGCCTCGAGCAGTACTTC. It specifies CASSQGGLEQYF.

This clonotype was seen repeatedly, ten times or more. The CDR3 here is CASSRGSPASYEQYF. Here the CDR3 DNA reads TGTGCCAGCAGTCGAGGGAGTCCGGCCTCCTACGAGCAGTACTTC. The rearrangement joins TRBV6-2 or TRBV6-3 to TRBJ2-7; possible D gene TRBD2, 5 bases. The CDR3 length is 15 residues. Looked up from germline, CDR1 is MNHEY and CDR2 is SVGEGT. Trimming left V 5 bases short and J 0 bases short, with 14 bases between.

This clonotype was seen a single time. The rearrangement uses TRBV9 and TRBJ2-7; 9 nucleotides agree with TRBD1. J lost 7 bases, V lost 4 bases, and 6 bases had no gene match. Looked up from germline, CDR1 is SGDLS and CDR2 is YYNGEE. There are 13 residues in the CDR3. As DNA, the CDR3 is TGTGCCAGCAGCCCCACAGGGGGCCGGGAGCAGTACTTC. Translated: CASSPTGGREQYF.

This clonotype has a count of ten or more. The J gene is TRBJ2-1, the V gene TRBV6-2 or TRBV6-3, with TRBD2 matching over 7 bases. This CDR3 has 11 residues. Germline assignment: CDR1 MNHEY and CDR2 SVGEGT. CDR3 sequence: CAGGGYNEQFF. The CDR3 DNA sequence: TGTGCGGGGGGGGGATACAATGAGCAGTTCTTC.

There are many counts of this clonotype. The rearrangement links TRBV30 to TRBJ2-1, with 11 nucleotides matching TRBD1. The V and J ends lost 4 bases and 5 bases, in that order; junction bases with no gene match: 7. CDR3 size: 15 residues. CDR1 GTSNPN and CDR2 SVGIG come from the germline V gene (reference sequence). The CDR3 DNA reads TGTGCCTGGACCCGGGACAGGGGGGCAAACAATGAGCAGTTCTTC. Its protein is CAWTRDRGANNEQFF.

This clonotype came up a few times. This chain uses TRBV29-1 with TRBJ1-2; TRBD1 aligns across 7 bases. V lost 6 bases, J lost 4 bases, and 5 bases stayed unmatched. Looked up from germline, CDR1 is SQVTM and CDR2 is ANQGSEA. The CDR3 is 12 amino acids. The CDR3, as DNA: TGCAGCGTCACCCAGGGGGTCTATGGCTACACCTTC. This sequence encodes CSVTQGVYGYTF.

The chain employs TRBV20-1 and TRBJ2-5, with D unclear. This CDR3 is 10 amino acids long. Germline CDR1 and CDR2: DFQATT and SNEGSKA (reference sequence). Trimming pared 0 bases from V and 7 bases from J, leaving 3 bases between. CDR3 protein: CSARETTQYF. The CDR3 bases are TGCAGTGCTAGAGAGACGACCCAGTACTTC.

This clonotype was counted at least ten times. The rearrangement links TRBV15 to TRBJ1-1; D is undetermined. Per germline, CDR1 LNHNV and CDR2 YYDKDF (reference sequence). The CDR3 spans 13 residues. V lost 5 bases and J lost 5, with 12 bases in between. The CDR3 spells CATSAGRGTEAFF. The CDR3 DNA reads TGTGCCACCAGCGCCGGACGAGGGACTGAAGCTTTCTTT.

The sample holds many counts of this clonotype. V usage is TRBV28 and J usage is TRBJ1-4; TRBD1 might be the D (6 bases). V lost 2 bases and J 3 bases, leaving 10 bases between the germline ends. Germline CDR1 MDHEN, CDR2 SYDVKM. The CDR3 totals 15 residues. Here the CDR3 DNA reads TGTGCCAGCAGTTTAGGAGGACAGCCTAATGAAAAACTGTTTTTT. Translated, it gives CASSLGGQPNEKLFF.

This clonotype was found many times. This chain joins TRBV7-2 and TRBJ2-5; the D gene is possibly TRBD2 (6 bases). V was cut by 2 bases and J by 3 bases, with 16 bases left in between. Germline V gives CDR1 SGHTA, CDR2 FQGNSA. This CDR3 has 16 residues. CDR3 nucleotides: TGTGCCAGCAGCTTAAGGCCCCCGGGGGTAGAAGAGACCCAGTACTTC. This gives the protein CASSLRPPGVEETQYF.

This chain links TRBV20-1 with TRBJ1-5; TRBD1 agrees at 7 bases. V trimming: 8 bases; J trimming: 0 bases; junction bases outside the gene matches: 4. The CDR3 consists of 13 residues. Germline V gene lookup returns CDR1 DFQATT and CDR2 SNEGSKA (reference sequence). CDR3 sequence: CSSGTDSNQPQHF. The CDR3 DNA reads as TGCAGTTCCGGGACAGATAGCAATCAGCCCCAGCATTTT.

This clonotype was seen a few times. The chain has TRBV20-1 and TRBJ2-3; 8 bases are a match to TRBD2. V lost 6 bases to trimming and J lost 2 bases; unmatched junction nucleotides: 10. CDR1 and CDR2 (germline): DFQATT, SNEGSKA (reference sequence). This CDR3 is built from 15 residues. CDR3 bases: TGCAGTGCCCTTACACTAGCGGAGAACACAGATACGCAGTATTTT. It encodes CSALTLAENTDTQYF.

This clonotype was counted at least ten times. CDR3 protein: CASSLDPGLWNYEQYF. The CDR3 DNA is TGTGCCAGCAGCTTAGACCCGGGACTATGGAACTACGAGCAGTACTTC. V gene TRBV7-2 combines with J gene TRBJ2-7, with TRBD2 matching over 7 bases. With 1 base clipped from V and 3 bases from J, the junction kept 9 bases outside the gene matches. The germline V gene has CDR1 SGHTA and CDR2 FQGNSA. This CDR3 region has 16 residues.

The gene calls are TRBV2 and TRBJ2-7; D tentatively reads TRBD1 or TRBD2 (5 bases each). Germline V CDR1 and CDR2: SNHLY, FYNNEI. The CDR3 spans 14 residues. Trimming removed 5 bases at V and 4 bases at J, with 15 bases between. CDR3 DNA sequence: TGTGCCAGCAGTTCCCGGGACCGGCGGTACGAGCAGTACTTC. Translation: CASSSRDRRYEQYF. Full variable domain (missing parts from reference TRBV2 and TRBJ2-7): EPEVTQTPSHQVTQMGQEVILRCVPISNHLYFYWYRQILGQKVEFLVSFYNNEISEKSEIFDDQFSVERPDGSNFTLKIRSTKLEDSAMYFCASSSRDRRYEQYFGPGTRLTVT.

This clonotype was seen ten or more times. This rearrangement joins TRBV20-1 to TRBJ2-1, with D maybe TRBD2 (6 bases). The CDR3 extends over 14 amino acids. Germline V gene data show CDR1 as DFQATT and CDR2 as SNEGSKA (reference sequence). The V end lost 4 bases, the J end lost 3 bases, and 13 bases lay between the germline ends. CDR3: CSAKRSGDYNEQFF. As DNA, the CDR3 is TGCAGTGCTAAGCGTAGCGGTGACTACAATGAGCAGTTCTTC.